This T cell receptor (beta chain) was profiled in a study of T cell changes during pregnancy in multiple sclerosis. Using immunoSEQ multiplex PCR, the repertoire was profiled, and TCRdb retains in-frame clones only, with some absent. Among 40,000 or so clones, approximately 90% were seen once, and the ten largest hold 3.5% to 5%. The CDR3 is 16 amino acids. V gave up 0 bases and J gave up 0 bases, with 8 bases separating them. The V call is TRBV23-1, the J call TRBJ1-4; unclear D gene. TRBV23-1 is filed as an ORF, its function uncertain. This material consisted of CD8+ T cells from peripheral blood mononuclear cells, taken in the first trimester of pregnancy. The receptor comes from a female donor with multiple sclerosis, enrolled in a pregnancy study. The CDR3 protein is CASSQSSGATNEKLFF. The CDR3 region has the DNA TGCGCCAGCAGTCAATCGTCCGGGGCAACTAATGAAAAACTGTTTTTT.